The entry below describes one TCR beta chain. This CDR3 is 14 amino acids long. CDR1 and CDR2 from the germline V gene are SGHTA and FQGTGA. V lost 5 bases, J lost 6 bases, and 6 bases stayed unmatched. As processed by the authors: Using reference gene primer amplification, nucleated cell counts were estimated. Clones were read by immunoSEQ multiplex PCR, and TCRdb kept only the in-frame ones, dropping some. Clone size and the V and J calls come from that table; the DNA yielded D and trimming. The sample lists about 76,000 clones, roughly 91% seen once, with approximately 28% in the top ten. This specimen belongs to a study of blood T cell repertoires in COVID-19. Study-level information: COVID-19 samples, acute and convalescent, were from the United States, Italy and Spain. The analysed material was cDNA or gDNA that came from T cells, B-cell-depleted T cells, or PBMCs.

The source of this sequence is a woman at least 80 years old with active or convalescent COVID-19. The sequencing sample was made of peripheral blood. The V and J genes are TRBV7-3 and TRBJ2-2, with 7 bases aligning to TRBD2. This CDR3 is CASSVSGESGELFF. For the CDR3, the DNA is TGTGCCAGCAGCGTAAGCGGGGAATCCGGGGAGCTGTTTTTT. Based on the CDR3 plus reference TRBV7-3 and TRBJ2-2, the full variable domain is GAGVSQTPSNKVTEKGKYVELRCDPISGHTALYWYRQSLGQGPEFLIYFQGTGAADDSGLPNDRFFAVRPEGSVSTLKIQRTERGDSAVYLCASSVSGESGELFFGEGSRLTVL.